This T cell receptor (beta chain) was recovered during a study of T cell responses to AZD1222 COVID-19 vaccine. General study points: Sampled repertoires all dated from after the peak T cell response. Clonal diversity was possibly underestimated; the donors were predominantly white British and more often female.

Germline V gives CDR1 LGHDT, CDR2 YNNKEL (reference sequence). V was trimmed by 0 bases and J by 0 bases, leaving 8 bases between them. This CDR3 is 15 amino acids long. On this clone: Its antigen is undetermined.

The assay was immunoSEQ multiplex PCR, and TCRdb's table has in-frame clones only and misses some. The sample gives about 100,000 clones, roughly 87% of which show up once; roughly 2.5% is in the top ten. The genes are TRBV3-1 (or the pseudogene TRBV3-2) and TRBJ1-1, with D perhaps matching TRBD1 (5 bases). The sequence derives from an adult who received the AZD1222 COVID-19 vaccine. The input for sequencing was peripheral blood, taken 28 days after the second AZD1222 dose. The CDR3 DNA is TGTGCCAGCAGCCAAGACGGCAGGGTGAACACTGAAGCTTTCTTT. Protein: CASSQDGRVNTEAFF.